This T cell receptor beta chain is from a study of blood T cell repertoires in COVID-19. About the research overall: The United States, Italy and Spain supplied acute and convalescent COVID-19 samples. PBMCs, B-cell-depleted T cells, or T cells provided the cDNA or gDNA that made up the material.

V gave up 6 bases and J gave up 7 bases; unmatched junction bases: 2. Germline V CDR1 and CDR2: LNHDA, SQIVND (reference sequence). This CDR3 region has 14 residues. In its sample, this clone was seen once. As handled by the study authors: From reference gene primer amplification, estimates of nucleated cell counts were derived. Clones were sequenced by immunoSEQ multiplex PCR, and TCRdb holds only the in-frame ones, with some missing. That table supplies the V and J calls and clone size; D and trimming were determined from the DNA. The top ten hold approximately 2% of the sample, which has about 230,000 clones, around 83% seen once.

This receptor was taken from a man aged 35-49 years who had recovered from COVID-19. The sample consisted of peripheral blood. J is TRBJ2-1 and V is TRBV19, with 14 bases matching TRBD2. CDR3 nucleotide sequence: TGTGCCAGTAGGACTAGCGGGAGGGGGAATGAGCAGTTCTTC. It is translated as CASRTSGRGNEQFF.